The 24 T cell receptor beta chains below come from one sample, sequenced in a study of T cell responses to AZD1222 COVID-19 vaccine. Clones were sequenced by immunoSEQ multiplex PCR, and TCRdb holds only the in-frame ones, with some missing. The sample contains around 160,000 clones, approximately 88% of which appear only once. The sequenced sample was peripheral blood, obtained on day 0 of AZD1222 vaccination. The source of these receptors is an adult in good health.

The J gene is TRBJ2-1, the V gene TRBV3-1 (or the pseudogene TRBV3-2); TRBD2 agrees at 7 bases. The CDR3 is 10 amino acids. Trimming took 8 bases from V and 12 from J; bases not matched to a gene: 4. Germline V gene lookup returns CDR1 LGHDT and CDR2 YNNKEL (reference sequence). The CDR3 nucleotides are TGTGCCAGCGAGCCGGGAGGGCAGTTCTTC. Its translation is CASEPGGQFF.

The J gene is TRBJ1-1, the V gene TRBV6-5; maybe TRBD1 (5 bases). Germline assignment: CDR1 MNHEY and CDR2 SVGAGI. The CDR3 length is 14 residues. Trimming removed 7 bases from V and 6 bases from J, with 18 bases in between. The CDR3, as DNA: TGTGCCAGCACCCAAAGGGGTTGGGGACCTGAAGCTTTCTTT. Residues: CASTQRGWGPEAFF.

V is TRBV5-6 and J is TRBJ1-5; D might be TRBD1 (5 bases). V was pared by 6 bases and J by 2 bases, with 12 bases between. The CDR3 is 14 residues long. Per germline, CDR1 SGHDT and CDR2 YYEEEE. The CDR3 DNA reads as TGTGCCAGCACCCGGAGGGGAGGCAATCAGCCCCAGCATTTT. It is translated as CASTRRGGNQPQHF.

The chain employs TRBV10-1 and TRBJ1-1; D is perhaps TRBD1 (5 bases). The CDR3 consists of 15 residues. Trimming shortened V by 10 bases and J by 0 bases, and 18 bases separated the two germline ends. CDR1 and CDR2 (germline): WNHNN, SYGVQD (reference sequence). The CDR3 region has the DNA TGCGCCAACCTCCGGTACACAGGAGTGAACACTGAAGCTTTCTTT. Residues: CANLRYTGVNTEAFF.

This clone was observed a handful of times. The chain combines TRBV7-2 with TRBJ2-7; tentative D call: TRBD2 (5 bases). Germline values: CDR1 SGHTA, CDR2 FQGNSA. Deletions cut 3 bases from V and 9 bases from J, with 15 bases between. The CDR3 spans 13 residues. CDR3 nucleotides: TGTGCCAGCAGCTTTTCCGACTCTAGCTGGCAGTACTTC. This translates into CASSFSDSSWQYF.

This clone has just one count. V gene TRBV10-3 combines with J gene TRBJ1-1; 7 bases are shared with TRBD1. The CDR3 runs 19 residues. V shed 5 bases, J shed 1 base, and the junction held 19 bases outside the gene matches. Germline lookup yields CDR1 ENHRY and CDR2 SYGVKD. The CDR3: CAISQGLTGVGSKNTEAFF. Written as DNA, the CDR3 is TGTGCCATCAGTCAAGGCCTTACAGGGGTTGGCTCCAAGAACACTGAAGCTTTCTTT.

The chain couples TRBV7-2 to TRBJ2-7; 7 bases match TRBD2. Germline V gene lookup returns CDR1 SGHTA and CDR2 FQGNSA. The CDR3 loop spans 15 amino acids. Losses at the gene ends were 1 base for V and 7 bases for J; bases not matched to a gene: 10. In nucleotides, the CDR3 is TGTGCCAGCAGCTTAGTTGGCGGGGGAACGGGGGAGCAGTACTTC. This translates into CASSLVGGGTGEQYF. Drawing the rest from reference TRBV7-2 and TRBJ2-7, the complete variable domain is GAGVSQSPSNKVTEKGKDVELRCDPISGHTALYWYRQSLGQGLEFLIYFQGNSAPDKSGLPSDRFSAERTGGSVSTLTIQRTQQEDSAVYLCASSLVGGGTGEQYFGPGTRLTVT.

The chain employs TRBV18 and TRBJ2-3; 7 nucleotides line up with TRBD1. CDR1 and CDR2 from the germline V gene are KGHSH and LQKENI. The CDR3 totals 15 residues. The junction had 4 bases not matched to a gene; V was cut back by 4 bases and J by 0 bases. The CDR3: CASSQGASSTDTQYF. CDR3 nucleotides: TGTGCCAGCTCACAGGGGGCTTCTAGCACAGATACGCAGTATTTT.

The sample holds one count of this clone. This sequence joins TRBV2 and TRBJ2-7; TRBD1 matches 12 bases. The CDR3 is 15 amino acids. Looked up from germline, CDR1 is SNHLY and CDR2 is FYNNEI. V trimming: 10 bases; J trimming: 2 bases; junction bases outside the gene matches: 9. The CDR3 protein is CAMRGTGGRAYEQYF. Here the CDR3 DNA reads TGTGCCATGCGGGGGACAGGGGGCCGCGCCTACGAGCAGTACTTC.

This rearrangement joins TRBV30 to TRBJ1-2; possibly TRBD1 for D (6 bases). Trimming removed 4 bases from V and 2 bases from J, with 11 bases in between. CDR1 is GTSNPN, CDR2 SVGIG, per germline (reference sequence). There are 13 residues in the CDR3. CDR3 region: CAWNEGTNYGYTF. In nucleotides, the CDR3 is TGTGCCTGGAACGAGGGGACAAACTATGGCTACACCTTC.

The chain has TRBV15 and TRBJ1-4, with TRBD1 matching 7 bases. Germline V gene lookup returns CDR1 LNHNV and CDR2 YYDKDF (reference sequence). This CDR3 spans 15 amino acids. With V trimmed by 2 bases and J by 8 bases, 8 bases remained unmatched. The CDR3 region has the DNA TGTGCCACCAGCAGAAGCCGACAGGGTAAAGAAAAACTGTTTTTT. It specifies CATSRSRQGKEKLFF.

The genes are TRBV5-4 and TRBJ2-2; TRBD2 matches at 10 bases. Losses at the gene ends were 4 bases for V and 4 bases for J; bases not matched to a gene: 7. CDR1 is SGHNT and CDR2 is YYREEE in the germline V gene (reference sequence). This CDR3 region has 16 residues. The CDR3 DNA reads as TGTGCCAGCAGCAATACTAGCGGGGCCGTCACCGGGGAGCTGTTTTTT. Its translation: CASSNTSGAVTGELFF.

V usage is TRBV5-1 and J usage is TRBJ2-1, with 7 bases matching TRBD1. CDR3 length: 17 residues. Trimming removed 0 bases from V and 0 bases from J; junction bases left unmatched: 6. The V gene's germline CDR1 is SGHRS and CDR2 YFSETQ. DNA for the CDR3: TGCGCCAGCAGCTTGGCCCTGGCAGGGGGCTCCTACAATGAGCAGTTCTTC. Translating it yields CASSLALAGGSYNEQFF.

The CDR3 sequence: CASSSPRRDSSYEQYF. DNA for the CDR3: TGTGCCAGCAGCTCCCCGCGGCGGGACAGCTCCTACGAGCAGTACTTC. The rearrangement joins TRBV3-1 (or the pseudogene TRBV3-2) to TRBJ2-7; maybe TRBD1 (7 bases). CDR3 size: 16 residues. The V gene's germline CDR1 is LGHDT and CDR2 YNNKEL (reference sequence). V lost 5 bases and J lost 0, with 17 bases in between.

CDR3 amino acids: CAWRNREKKLFF. The CDR3, as DNA: TGTGCCTGGAGGAACAGGGAGAAAAAACTGTTTTTT. The V gene is TRBV30, the J gene TRBJ1-4; D may be TRBD1 (6 bases). The CDR3 spans 12 residues. Trimming cost V 3 bases and J 9 bases, with 11 bases left between them. Germline assignment: CDR1 GTSNPN and CDR2 SVGIG (reference sequence).

The genes are TRBV7-8 and TRBJ1-1, with 7 bases fitting TRBD1. V dropped 2 bases and J dropped 5; count of bases not matched to a gene: 14. The germline gives CDR1 SGHVS, CDR2 FQNEAQ. The CDR3 contains 17 residues. DNA of the CDR3: TGTGCCAGCAGCTTACGGGGACCAGGGGGGGGAGGAACTGAAGCTTTCTTT. As protein: CASSLRGPGGGGTEAFF.

The chain links TRBV4-3 to TRBJ2-1; no reliable D call. CDR1 and CDR2 (germline): LGHNA, YSLEER. The CDR3 has 17 residues. V was clipped by 0 bases and J by 7 bases, with 19 bases between them. The CDR3, as DNA: TGCGCCAGCAGCCAAGATAACTGGGAACTCGTCTCAAATGAGCAGTTCTTC. It is translated as CASSQDNWELVSNEQFF.

V is TRBV7-3 and J is TRBJ2-1; D unclear. The germline V and J ends were trimmed by 2 bases and 0 bases, with 11 bases remaining between them. This CDR3 spans 16 amino acids. The V gene's germline CDR1 is SGHTA and CDR2 FQGTGA. CDR3 sequence reads: CASSLQATRSYNEQFF. DNA of the CDR3: TGTGCCAGCAGCTTACAGGCAACCCGCTCCTACAATGAGCAGTTCTTC. Combining the CDR3 with reference TRBV7-3 and TRBJ2-1 gives the whole variable domain GAGVSQTPSNKVTEKGKYVELRCDPISGHTALYWYRQSLGQGPEFLIYFQGTGAADDSGLPNDRFFAVRPEGSVSTLKIQRTERGDSAVYLCASSLQATRSYNEQFFGPGTRLTVL.

A single count supports this clone. The rearrangement uses TRBV6-2 or TRBV6-3 and TRBJ2-3, with D maybe TRBD1 (5 bases). V lost 5 bases and J 4 bases, leaving 13 bases between the germline ends. Germline CDR1 and CDR2: MNHEY and SVGEGT. This CDR3 is 14 amino acids long. The CDR3 sequence is CASSPHQGPDTQYF. CDR3 nucleotide sequence: TGTGCCAGCAGTCCCCACCAGGGCCCAGATACGCAGTATTTT.

The J gene is TRBJ2-2, the V gene TRBV30, with D possibly being TRBD1 (6 bases). Germline CDR1 is GTSNPN and CDR2 is SVGIG (reference sequence). The CDR3 is made up of 14 amino acids. Trimming left V 2 bases short and J 2 bases short, with 9 bases between. CDR3 protein: CAWSLDSNTGELFF. In DNA form, the CDR3 reads TGTGCCTGGAGTTTGGACAGCAACACCGGGGAGCTGTTTTTT.

The chain carries TRBV15 and TRBJ1-6; the D gene is possibly TRBD1 (5 bases). V was trimmed by 2 bases and J by 5 bases, leaving 10 bases between them. This CDR3 contains 15 residues. Germline CDR1 is LNHNV and CDR2 is YYDKDF (reference sequence). CDR3 in amino acids: CATSRTTVNNSPLHF. The CDR3 coding sequence is TGTGCCACCAGCAGAACGACAGTTAATAATTCACCCCTCCACTTT.

The genes are TRBV6-5 and TRBJ1-3; D gene ambiguous. Looked up from germline, CDR1 is MNHEY and CDR2 is SVGAGI. This CDR3 is 16 amino acids long. The V gene lost 3 bases and the J gene lost 0 bases, with 12 bases spanning the gap. CDR3 in DNA: TGTGCCAGCAGTTATAATTGGGGAGACTCTGGAAACACCATATATTTT. Amino acids: CASSYNWGDSGNTIYF.

The chain combines TRBV6-6 with TRBJ1-2, with a weak D call TRBD1 (5 bases). The CDR3 runs to 14 residues. In germline, CDR1 is MNHNY, CDR2 SVGAGI (reference sequence). Trimming took 6 bases from V and 7 from J, leaving 18 bases between them. CDR3 in DNA: TGTGCCAGCAGACCCCAGGAGGGGAAAGTTGGCTACACCTTC. This sequence encodes CASRPQEGKVGYTF.

The CDR3 protein is CASSGVRDSGGVSHTDTQYF. DNA of the CDR3: TGTGCCAGCAGCGGGGTAAGGGACTCCGGGGGGGTGTCACACACAGATACGCAGTATTTT. V gene TRBV6-4 combines with J gene TRBJ2-3; TRBD2 matches 8 bases. The germline gives CDR1 MRHNA, CDR2 SNTAGT. The CDR3 has 20 residues. V lost 6 bases and J lost 2; bases outside the gene matches: 22.